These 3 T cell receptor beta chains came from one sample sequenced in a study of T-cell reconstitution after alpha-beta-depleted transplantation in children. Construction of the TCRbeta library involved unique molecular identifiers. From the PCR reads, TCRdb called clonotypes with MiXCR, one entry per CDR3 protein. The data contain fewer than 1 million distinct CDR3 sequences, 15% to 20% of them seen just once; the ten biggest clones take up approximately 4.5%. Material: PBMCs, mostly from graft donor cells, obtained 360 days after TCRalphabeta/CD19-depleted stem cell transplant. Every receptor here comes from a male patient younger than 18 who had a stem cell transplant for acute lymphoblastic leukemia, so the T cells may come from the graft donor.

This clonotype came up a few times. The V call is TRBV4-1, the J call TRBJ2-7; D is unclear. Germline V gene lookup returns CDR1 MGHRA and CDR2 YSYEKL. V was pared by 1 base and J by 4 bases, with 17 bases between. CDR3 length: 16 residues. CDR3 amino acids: CASSQGSTAWRYEQYF. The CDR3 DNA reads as TGCGCCAGCAGCCAAGGGAGTACAGCGTGGAGATACGAGCAGTACTTC.

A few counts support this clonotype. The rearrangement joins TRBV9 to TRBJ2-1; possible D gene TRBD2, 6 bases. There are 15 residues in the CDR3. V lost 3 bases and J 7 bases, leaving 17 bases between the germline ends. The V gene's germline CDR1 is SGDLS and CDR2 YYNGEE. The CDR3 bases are TGTGCCAGCAGCGCGGGGAGGCAGGGTCTAAATGAGCAGTTCTTC. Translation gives CASSAGRQGLNEQFF. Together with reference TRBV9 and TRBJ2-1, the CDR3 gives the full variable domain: DSGVTQTPKHLITATGQRVTLRCSPRSGDLSVYWYQQSLDQGLQFLIQYYNGEERAKGNILERFSAQQFPDLHSELNLSSLELGDSALYFCASSAGRQGLNEQFFGPGTRLTVL.

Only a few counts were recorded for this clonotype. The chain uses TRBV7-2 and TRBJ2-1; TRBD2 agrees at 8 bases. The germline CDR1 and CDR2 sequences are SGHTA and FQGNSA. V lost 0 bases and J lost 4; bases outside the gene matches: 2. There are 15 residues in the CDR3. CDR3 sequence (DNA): TGTGCCAGCAGCTTAGCTCGCGGGAGGTACAATGAGCAGTTCTTC. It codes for CASSLARGRYNEQFF.